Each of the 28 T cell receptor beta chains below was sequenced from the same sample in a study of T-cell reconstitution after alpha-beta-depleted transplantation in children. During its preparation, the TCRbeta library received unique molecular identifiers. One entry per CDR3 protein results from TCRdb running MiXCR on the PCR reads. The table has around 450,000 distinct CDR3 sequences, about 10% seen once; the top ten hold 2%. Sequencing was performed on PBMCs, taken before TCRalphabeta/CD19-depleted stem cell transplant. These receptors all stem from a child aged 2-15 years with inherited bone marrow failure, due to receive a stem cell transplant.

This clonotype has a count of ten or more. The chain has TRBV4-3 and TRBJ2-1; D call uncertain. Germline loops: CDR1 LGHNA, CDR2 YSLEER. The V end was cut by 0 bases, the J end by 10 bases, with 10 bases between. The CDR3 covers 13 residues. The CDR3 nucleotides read TGCGCCAGCAGCCAAGATGTGGAGACCGAGCAGTTCTTC. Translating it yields CASSQDVETEQFF.

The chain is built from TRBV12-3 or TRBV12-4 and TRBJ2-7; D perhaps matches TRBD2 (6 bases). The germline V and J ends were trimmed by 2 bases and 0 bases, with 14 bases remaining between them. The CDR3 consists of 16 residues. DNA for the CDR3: TGTGCCAGCAGTTTAACTAGCCACCTACTCTCCTACGAGCAGTACTTC. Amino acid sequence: CASSLTSHLLSYEQYF.

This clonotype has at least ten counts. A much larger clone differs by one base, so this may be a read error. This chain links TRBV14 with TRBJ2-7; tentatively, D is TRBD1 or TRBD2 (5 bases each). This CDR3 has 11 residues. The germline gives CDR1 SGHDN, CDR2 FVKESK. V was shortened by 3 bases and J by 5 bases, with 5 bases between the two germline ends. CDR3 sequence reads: CASSQGDEQYF. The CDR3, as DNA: TGTGCCAGCAGCCAGGGGGACGAGCAGTACTTC.

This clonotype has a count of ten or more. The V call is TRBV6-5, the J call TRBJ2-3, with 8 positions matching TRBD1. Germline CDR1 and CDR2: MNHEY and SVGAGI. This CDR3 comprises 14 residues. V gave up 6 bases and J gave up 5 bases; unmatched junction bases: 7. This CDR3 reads CASRLDRGLDTQYF. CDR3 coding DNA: TGTGCCAGCAGACTCGACAGGGGCTTAGATACGCAGTATTTT.

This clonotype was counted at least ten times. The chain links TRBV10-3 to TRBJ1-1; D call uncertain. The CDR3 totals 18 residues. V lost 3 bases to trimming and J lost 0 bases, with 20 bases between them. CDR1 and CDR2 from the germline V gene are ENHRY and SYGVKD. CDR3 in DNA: TGTGCCATCAGTGACCCTCCGGGGTGGACGGTTATGAACACTGAAGCTTTCTTT. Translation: CAISDPPGWTVMNTEAFF.

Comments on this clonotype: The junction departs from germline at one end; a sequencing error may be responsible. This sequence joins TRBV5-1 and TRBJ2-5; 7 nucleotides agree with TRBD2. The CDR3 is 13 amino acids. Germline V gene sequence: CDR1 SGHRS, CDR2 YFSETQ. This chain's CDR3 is CASSLDYGEGQCF. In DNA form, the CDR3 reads TGCGCCAGCAGCTTGGACTATGGGGAGGGCCAGTGCTTC.

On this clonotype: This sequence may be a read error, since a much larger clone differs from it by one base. CDR3 in DNA: TGTGCCAGCAGTCCAACAGGGGCATACACCATATATTTT. Translating gives CASSPTGAYTIYF. The chain employs TRBV12-3 or TRBV12-4 and TRBJ1-3; 7 bases agree with TRBD1. V shed 5 bases and J 8 bases; nucleotides not matched to a gene: 6. The CDR3 totals 13 residues.

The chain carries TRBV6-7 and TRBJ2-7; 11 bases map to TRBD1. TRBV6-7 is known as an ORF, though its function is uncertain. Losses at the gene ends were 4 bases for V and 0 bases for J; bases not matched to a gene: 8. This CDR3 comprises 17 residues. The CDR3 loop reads CASSSDSGTGGSYEQYF. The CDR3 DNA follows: TGTGCCAGCAGTTCCGACTCCGGGACAGGGGGCTCCTACGAGCAGTACTTC.

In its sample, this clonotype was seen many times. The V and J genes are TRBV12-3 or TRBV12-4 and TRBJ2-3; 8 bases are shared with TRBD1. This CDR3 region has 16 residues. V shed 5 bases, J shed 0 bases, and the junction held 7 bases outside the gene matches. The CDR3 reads CASSDGTGPSTDTQYF. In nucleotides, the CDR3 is TGTGCCAGCAGTGATGGGACAGGCCCAAGCACAGATACGCAGTATTTT.

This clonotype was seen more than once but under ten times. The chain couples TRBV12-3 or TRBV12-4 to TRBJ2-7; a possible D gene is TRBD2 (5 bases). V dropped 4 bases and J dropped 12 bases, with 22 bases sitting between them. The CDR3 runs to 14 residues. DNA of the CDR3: TGTGCCAGCAGTTACGGAGGTGGTATAGGCCGGAGGTACTTC. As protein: CASSYGGGIGRRYF.

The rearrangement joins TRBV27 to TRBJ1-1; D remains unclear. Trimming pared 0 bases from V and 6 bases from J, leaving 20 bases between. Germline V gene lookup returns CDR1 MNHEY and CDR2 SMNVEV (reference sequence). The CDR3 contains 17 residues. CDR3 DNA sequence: TGTGCCAGCAGTTTATCACCGGTTCCATTCGTAGCTTCTGAAGCTTTCTTT. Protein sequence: CASSLSPVPFVASEAFF.

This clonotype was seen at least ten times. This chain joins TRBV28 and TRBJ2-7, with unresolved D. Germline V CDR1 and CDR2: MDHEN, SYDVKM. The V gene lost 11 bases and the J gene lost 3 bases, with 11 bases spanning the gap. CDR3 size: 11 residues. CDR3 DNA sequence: TGTGCCCCACTCCCCAGCTACGAGCAGTACTTC. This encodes CAPLPSYEQYF.

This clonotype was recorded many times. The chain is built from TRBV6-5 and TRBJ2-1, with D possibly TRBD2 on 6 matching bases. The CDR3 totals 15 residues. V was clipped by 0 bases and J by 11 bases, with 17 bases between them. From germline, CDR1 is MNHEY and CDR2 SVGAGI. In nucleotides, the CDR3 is TGTGCCAGCAGTTACTCCCTTTTAGGACGGGGGAAGCAGTTCTTC. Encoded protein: CASSYSLLGRGKQFF.

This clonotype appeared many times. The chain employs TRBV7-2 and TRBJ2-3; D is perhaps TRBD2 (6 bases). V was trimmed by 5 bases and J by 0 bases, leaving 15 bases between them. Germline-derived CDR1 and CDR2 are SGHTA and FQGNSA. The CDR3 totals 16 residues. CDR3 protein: CASSVRSGASTDTQYF. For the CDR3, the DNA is TGTGCCAGCAGCGTACGTAGCGGAGCTAGCACAGATACGCAGTATTTT. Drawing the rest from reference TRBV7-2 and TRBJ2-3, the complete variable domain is GAGVSQSPSNKVTEKGKDVELRCDPISGHTALYWYRQSLGQGLEFLIYFQGNSAPDKSGLPSDRFSAERTGGSVSTLTIQRTQQEDSAVYLCASSVRSGASTDTQYFGPGTRLTVL.

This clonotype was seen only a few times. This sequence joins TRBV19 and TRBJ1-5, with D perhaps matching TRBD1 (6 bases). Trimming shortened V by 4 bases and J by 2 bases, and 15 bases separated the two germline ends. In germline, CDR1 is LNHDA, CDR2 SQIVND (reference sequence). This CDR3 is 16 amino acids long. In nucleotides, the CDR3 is TGTGCCAGTAGTAACTTAACAGGGTGGGGCAATCAGCCCCAGCATTTT. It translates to CASSNLTGWGNQPQHF.

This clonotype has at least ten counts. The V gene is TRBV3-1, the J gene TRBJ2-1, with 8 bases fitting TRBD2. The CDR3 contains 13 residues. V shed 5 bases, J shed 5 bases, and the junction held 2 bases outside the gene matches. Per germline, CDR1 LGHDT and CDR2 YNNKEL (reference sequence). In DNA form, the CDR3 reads TGTGCCAGCAGCGAGGGACTAGACAATGAGCAGTTCTTC. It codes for CASSEGLDNEQFF.

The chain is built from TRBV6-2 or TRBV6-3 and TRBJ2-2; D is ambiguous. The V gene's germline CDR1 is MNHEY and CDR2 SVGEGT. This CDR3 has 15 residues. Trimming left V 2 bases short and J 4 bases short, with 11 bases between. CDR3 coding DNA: TGTGCCAGCAGTTACCGGCGGCAGACCACCGGGGAGCTGTTTTTT. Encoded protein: CASSYRRQTTGELFF.

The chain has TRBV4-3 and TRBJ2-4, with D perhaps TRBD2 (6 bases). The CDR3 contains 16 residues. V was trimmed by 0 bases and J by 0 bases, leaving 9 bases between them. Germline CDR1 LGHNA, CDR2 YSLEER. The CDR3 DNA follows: TGCGCCAGCAGCCAAGATCCAGCGGGAGCCAAAAACATTCAGTACTTC. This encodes CASSQDPAGAKNIQYF.

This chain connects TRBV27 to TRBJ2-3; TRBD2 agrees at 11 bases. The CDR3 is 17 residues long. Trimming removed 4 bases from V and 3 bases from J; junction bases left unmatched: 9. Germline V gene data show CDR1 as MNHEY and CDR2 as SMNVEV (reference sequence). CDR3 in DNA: TGTGCCAGCAGTTCCACCCCAACTAGCGGGAGAACAGATACGCAGTATTTT. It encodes CASSSTPTSGRTDTQYF.

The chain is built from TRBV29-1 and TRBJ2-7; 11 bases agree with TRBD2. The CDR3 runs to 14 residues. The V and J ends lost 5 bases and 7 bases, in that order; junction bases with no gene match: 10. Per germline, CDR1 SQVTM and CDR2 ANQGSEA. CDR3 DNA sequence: TGCAGCGTTTCGGTGGAACTAGCGGGAGTGGAGCAGTACTTC. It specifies CSVSVELAGVEQYF.

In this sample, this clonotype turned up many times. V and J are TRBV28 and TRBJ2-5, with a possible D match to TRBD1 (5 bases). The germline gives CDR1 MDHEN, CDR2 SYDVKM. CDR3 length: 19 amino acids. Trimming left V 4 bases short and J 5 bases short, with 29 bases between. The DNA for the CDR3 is TGTGCCAGCAGTTCTTCCTGGACCCGCGACAGACCAGACGAGGAGACCCAGTACTTC. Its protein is CASSSSWTRDRPDEETQYF. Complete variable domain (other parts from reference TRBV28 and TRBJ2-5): DVKVTQSSRYLVKRTGEKVFLECVQDMDHENMFWYRQDPGLGLRLIYFSYDVKMKEKGDIPEGYSVSREKKERFSLILESASTNQTSMYLCASSSSWTRDRPDEETQYFGPGTRLLVL.

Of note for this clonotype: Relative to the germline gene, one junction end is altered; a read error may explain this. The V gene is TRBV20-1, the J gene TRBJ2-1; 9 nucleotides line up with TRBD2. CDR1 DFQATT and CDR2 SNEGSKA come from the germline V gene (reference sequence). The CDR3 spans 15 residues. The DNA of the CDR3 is TGCAGTGCTAGAGATCCTAGCGGGAACTACAATGATCAGTTCTTC. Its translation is CSARDPSGNYNDQFF.

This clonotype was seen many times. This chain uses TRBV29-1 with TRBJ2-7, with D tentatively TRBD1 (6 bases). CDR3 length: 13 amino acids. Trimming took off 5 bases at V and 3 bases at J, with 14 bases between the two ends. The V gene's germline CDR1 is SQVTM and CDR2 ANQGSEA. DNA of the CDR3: TGCAGCGTTCGCGGGCAGGGGTACTACGAGCAGTACTTC. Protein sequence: CSVRGQGYYEQYF.

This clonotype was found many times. CDR3 in amino acids: CSVEKSRAGGPGNEQFF. CDR3 nucleotide sequence: TGCAGCGTTGAGAAAAGTCGAGCGGGAGGGCCGGGCAATGAGCAGTTCTTC. The rearrangement links TRBV29-1 to TRBJ2-1; 10 nucleotides line up with TRBD2. The CDR3 spans 17 residues. Germline CDR1 and CDR2: SQVTM and ANQGSEA. Losses at the gene ends were 3 bases for V and 6 bases for J; bases not matched to a gene: 14.

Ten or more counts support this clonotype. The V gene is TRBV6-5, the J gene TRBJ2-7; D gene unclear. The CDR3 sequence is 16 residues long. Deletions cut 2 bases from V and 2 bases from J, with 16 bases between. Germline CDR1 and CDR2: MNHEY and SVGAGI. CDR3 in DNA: TGTGCCAGCAGTTACCAAGACATATATAGTACCTACGAGCAGTACTTC. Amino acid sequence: CASSYQDIYSTYEQYF.

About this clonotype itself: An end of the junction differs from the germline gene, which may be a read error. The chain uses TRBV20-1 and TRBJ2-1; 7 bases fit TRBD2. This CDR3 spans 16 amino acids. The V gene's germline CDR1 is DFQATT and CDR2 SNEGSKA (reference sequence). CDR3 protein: CSARDWGGELYSEQFF. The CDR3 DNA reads TGCAGTGCTAGAGATTGGGGGGGGGAGCTCTACAGTGAGCAGTTCTTC.

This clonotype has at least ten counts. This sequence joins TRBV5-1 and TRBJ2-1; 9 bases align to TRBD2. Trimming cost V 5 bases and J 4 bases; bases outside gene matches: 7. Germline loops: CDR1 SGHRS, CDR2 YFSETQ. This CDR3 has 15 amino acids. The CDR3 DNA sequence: TGCGCCAGCAGGGGGCGGGAGGGCCTTTACAATGAGCAGTTCTTC. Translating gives CASRGREGLYNEQFF.

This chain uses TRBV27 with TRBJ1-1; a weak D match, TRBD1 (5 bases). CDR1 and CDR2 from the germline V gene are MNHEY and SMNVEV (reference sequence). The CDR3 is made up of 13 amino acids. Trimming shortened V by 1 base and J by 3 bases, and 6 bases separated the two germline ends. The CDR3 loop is CASSLFRDTEAFF. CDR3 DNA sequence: TGTGCCAGCAGTTTATTCAGGGACACTGAAGCTTTCTTT.